The T cell receptor beta chain under discussion was sequenced for a study of blood T cell repertoires in COVID-19. Study details: Samples came from the United States, Italy and Spain, spanning acute and convalescent COVID-19. Sources were T cells, B-cell-depleted T cells, or PBMCs; the material itself was cDNA or gDNA.

Authors' data handling: How many nucleated cells were present was estimated from reference gene primer amplification. Produced via immunoSEQ multiplex PCR; TCRdb's table is partial and in-frame only. D and trimming come from the DNA, and the V and J calls and clone size come from that table. The profile covers approximately 26,000 clones, with around 90% appearing a single time and about 3% taken by the ten largest. CDR3 length: 14 residues. Trimming cost V 8 bases and J 2 bases, with 15 bases left between them. From germline, CDR1 is LNHDA and CDR2 SQIVND (reference sequence). The receptor's source is a human donor in a cohort sampled during active COVID-19. Specimen: peripheral blood. This rearrangement joins TRBV19 to TRBJ1-1, with no clear D. CDR3 DNA: TGTGCCAGTCACAGAAAGTCAGAAAACACTGAAGCTTTCTTT. Protein: CASHRKSENTEAFF.